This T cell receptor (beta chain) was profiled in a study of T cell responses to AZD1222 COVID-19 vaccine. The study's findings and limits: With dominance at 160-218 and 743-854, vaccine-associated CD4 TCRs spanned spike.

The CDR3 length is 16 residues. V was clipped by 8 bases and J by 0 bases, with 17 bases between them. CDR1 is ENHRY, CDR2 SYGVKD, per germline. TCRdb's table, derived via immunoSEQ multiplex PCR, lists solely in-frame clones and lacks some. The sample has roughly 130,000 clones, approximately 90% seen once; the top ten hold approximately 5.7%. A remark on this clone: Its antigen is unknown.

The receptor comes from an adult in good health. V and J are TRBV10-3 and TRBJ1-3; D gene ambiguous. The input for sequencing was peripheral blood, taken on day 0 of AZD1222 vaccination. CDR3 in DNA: TGTGCCATCGGTTCGAAGGGAATTCTCTCTGGAAACACCATATATTTT. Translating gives CAIGSKGILSGNTIYF.